Detailed here is one TCR beta chain. The data are from a study of blood T cell repertoires in COVID-19. Sequencing used immunoSEQ multiplex PCR; TCRdb keeps in-frame clones, though not all of them. The sample carries a few hundred thousand clones, 89% recorded once. V was pared by 6 bases and J by 7 bases, with 6 bases of the junction left unmatched. This CDR3 is built from 15 residues. In germline, CDR1 is MNHGY, CDR2 SVAAGI. The chain employs TRBV6-9 and TRBJ2-1, with 13 bases identical to TRBD2. This TCR derives from a middle-aged man with acute or convalescent COVID-19. The sequencing input was peripheral blood. The CDR3 DNA reads as TGTGCCAGCAGGCCCGGGACTAGCGGGACTAATGAGCAGTTCTTC. Translated, it gives CASRPGTSGTNEQFF.